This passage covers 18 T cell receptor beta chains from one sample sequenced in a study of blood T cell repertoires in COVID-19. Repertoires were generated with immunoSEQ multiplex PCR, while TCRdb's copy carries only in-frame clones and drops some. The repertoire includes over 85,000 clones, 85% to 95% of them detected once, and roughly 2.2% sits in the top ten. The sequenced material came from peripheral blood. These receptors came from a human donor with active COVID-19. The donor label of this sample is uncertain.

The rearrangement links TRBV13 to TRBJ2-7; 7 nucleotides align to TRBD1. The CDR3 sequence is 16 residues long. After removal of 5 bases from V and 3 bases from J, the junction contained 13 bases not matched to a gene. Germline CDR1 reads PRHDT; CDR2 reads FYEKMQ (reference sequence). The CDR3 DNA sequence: TGTGCCAGCAGCATTACCCGACAGGGTAGGGTCTACGAGCAGTACTTC. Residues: CASSITRQGRVYEQYF.

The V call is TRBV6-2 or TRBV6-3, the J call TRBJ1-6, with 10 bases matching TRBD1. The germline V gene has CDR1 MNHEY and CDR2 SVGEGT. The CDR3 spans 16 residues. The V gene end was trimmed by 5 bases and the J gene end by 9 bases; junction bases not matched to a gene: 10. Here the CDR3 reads CASSPDRDRGGSPLHF. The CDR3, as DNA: TGTGCCAGCAGTCCAGACCGGGACAGGGGCGGTTCACCCCTCCACTTT.

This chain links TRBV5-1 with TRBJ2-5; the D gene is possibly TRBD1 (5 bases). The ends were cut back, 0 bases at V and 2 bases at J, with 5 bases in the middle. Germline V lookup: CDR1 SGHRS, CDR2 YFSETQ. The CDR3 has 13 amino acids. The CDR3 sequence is CASSLGQQETQYF. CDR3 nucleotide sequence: TGCGCCAGCAGCTTGGGACAGCAAGAGACCCAGTACTTC.

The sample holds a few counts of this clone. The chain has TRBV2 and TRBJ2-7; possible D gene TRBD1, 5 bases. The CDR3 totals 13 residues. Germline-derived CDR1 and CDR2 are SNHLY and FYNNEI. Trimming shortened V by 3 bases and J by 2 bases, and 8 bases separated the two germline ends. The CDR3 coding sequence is TGTGCCAGCAGTGAGCAGGGCACCTACGAGCAGTACTTC. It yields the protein CASSEQGTYEQYF.

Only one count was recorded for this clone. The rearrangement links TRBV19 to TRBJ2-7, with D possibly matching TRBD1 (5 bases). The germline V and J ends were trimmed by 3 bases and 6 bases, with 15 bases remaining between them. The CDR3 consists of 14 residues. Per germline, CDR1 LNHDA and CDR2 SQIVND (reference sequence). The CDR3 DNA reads TGTGCCAGTAGTATCTCAGGGTGGCTGGGCGAGCAGTACTTC. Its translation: CASSISGWLGEQYF.

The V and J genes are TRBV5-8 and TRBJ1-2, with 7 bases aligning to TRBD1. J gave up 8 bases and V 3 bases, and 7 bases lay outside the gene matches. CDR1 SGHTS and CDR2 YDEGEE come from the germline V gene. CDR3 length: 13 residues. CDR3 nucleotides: TGTGCCAGCAGCTCACAGGGGCGCGGGGGCTACACCTTC. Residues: CASSSQGRGGYTF.

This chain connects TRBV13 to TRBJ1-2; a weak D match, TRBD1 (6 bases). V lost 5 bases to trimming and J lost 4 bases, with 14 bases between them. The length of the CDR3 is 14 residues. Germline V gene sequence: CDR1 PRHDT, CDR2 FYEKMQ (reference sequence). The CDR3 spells CASSPGGGVYGYTF. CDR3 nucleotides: TGTGCCAGCAGCCCGGGGGGCGGGGTCTATGGCTACACCTTC.

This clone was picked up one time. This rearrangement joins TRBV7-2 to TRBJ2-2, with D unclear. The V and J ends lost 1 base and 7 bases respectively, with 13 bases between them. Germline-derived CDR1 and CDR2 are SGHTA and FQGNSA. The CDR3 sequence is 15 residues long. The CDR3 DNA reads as TGTGCCAGCAGCTTAGGTTGGAAGCCGGGCGGGGAGCTGTTTTTT. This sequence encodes CASSLGWKPGGELFF.

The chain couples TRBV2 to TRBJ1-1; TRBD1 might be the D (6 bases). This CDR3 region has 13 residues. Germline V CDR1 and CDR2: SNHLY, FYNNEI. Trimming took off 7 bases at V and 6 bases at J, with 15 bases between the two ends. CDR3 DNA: TGTGCCAGCAAAAGTACAGGGTTTCCTGAAGCTTTCTTT. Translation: CASKSTGFPEAFF.

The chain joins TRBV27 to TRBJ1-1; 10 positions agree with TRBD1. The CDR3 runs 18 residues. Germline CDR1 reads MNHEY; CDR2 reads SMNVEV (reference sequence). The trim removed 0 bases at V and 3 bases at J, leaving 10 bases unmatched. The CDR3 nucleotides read TGTGCCAGCAGTTTATCGATTCTTTGGGGGACAGGGGACACTGAAGCTTTCTTT. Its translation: CASSLSILWGTGDTEAFF.

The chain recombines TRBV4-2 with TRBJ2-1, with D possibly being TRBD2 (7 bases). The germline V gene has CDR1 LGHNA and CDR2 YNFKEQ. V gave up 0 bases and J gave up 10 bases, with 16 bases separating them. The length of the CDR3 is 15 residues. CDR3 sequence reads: CASSQERGRRVEQFF. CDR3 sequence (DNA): TGTGCCAGCAGCCAAGAGCGGGGGCGGAGGGTGGAGCAGTTCTTC.

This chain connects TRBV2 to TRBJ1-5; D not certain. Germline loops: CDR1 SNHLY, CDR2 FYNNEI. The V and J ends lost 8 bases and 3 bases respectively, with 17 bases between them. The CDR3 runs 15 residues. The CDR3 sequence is CASGGGWRNNQPQHF. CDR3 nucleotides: TGTGCCAGCGGAGGAGGGTGGAGGAACAATCAGCCCCAGCATTTT.

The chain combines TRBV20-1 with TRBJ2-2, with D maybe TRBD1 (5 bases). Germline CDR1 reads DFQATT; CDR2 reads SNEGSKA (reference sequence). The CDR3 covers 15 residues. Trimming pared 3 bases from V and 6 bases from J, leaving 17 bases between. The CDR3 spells CSASRQGSIAGELFF. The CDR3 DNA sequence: TGCAGTGCTAGTAGGCAGGGTAGTATAGCCGGGGAGCTGTTTTTT.

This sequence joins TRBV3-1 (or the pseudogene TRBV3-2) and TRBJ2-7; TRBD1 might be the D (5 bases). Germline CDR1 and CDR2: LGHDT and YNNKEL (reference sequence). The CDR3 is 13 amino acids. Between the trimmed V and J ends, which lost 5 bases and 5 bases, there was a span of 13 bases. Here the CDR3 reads CASSDSGSHEQYF. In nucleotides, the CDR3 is TGTGCCAGCAGCGACAGTGGCTCACACGAGCAGTACTTC.

The CDR3 sequence: CASSLPGQGDHEQYF. DNA for the CDR3: TGTGCCAGCAGCTTACCGGGACAGGGGGACCACGAGCAGTACTTC. The V and J genes are TRBV5-4 and TRBJ2-7; 11 bases fit TRBD1. Germline V CDR1 and CDR2: SGHNT, YYREEE (reference sequence). This CDR3 is built from 15 residues. V lost 2 bases, J lost 5 bases, and 6 bases stayed unmatched.

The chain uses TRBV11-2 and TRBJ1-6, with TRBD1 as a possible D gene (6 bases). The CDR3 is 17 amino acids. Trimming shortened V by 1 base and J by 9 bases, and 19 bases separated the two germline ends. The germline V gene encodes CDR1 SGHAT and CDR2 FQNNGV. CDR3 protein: CASSLVRQGIDSSPLHF. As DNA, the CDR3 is TGTGCCAGCAGCTTAGTAAGGCAGGGGATCGATAGTTCACCCCTCCACTTT.

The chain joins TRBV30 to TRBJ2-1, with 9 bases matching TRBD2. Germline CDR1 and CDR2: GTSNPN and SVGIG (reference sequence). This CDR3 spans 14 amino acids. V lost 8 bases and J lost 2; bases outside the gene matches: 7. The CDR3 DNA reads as TGTGCCCCAAAGACTAGCGGAACCTACAATGAGCAGTTCTTC. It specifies CAPKTSGTYNEQFF.

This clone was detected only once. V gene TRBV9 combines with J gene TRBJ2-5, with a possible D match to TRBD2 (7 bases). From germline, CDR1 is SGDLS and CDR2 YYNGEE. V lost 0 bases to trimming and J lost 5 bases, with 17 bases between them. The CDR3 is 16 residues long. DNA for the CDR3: TGTGCCAGCAGCGTAGGGGCTAGCGGAACAGGGGAGACCCAGTACTTC. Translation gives CASSVGASGTGETQYF.